The 27 T cell receptor beta chains listed next were all sequenced from one sample in a study of blood T cell repertoires in COVID-19. Assay: immunoSEQ multiplex PCR; the TCRdb copy retains only in-frame clones and omits some. The repertoire has some 100,000 clones, about nine tenths of them found once; the top ten carry 5.1%. Sequencing used peripheral blood. The source is a man between 45 and 60 years old with acute or convalescent COVID-19.

This clone showed up just a few times. The gene calls are TRBV5-8 and TRBJ2-1; D is possibly TRBD2 (6 bases). V dropped 0 bases and J dropped 7 bases, with 11 bases sitting between them. Per germline, CDR1 SGHTS and CDR2 YDEGEE. The CDR3 extends over 14 amino acids. CDR3 coding DNA: TGTGCCAGCAGCTTGGTGGGACTGAGGAATGAGCAGTTCTTC. Translating it yields CASSLVGLRNEQFF.

This chain uses TRBV25-1 with TRBJ2-3, with 9 bases lining up with TRBD1. The CDR3 contains 16 residues. With 2 bases clipped from V and 0 bases from J, the junction kept 3 bases outside the gene matches. Germline assignment: CDR1 MGHDK and CDR2 SYGVNS. For the CDR3, the DNA is TGTGCCAGCAGTGAACGGGGGACAGGGAGCACAGATACGCAGTATTTT. The encoded protein is CASSERGTGSTDTQYF.

The chain is built from TRBV15 and TRBJ1-5; no clear D. Germline V CDR1 and CDR2: LNHNV, YYDKDF (reference sequence). The germline V and J ends were trimmed by 3 bases and 6 bases, with 9 bases remaining between them. This CDR3 has 13 amino acids. CDR3 in amino acids: CATSRELGQPQHF. CDR3 nucleotide sequence: TGTGCCACCAGCAGGGAGCTGGGTCAGCCCCAGCATTTT.

The rearrangement links TRBV19 to TRBJ1-6, with a tentative D call TRBD1 (5 bases). This CDR3 is built from 14 residues. Germline-derived CDR1 and CDR2 are LNHDA and SQIVND (reference sequence). The V end lost 5 bases, the J end lost 7 bases, and 12 bases lay between the germline ends. The CDR3 is CASSGQQVNSPLHF. The CDR3 DNA follows: TGTGCCAGTAGTGGACAACAGGTGAATTCACCCCTCCACTTT.

This clone was picked up one time. V and J are TRBV7-2 and TRBJ1-2; 7 bases map to TRBD1. This CDR3 spans 15 amino acids. Germline lookup yields CDR1 SGHTA and CDR2 FQGNSA. Trimming took 0 bases from V and 4 from J; bases not matched to a gene: 5. CDR3 nucleotide sequence: TGTGCCAGCAGCTTAGCGGACAGGACGTTCTATGGCTACACCTTC. Amino acids: CASSLADRTFYGYTF.

This chain uses TRBV7-9 with TRBJ1-2; maybe TRBD1 (6 bases). The germline gives CDR1 SEHNR, CDR2 FQNEAQ (reference sequence). The V end lost 3 bases, the J end lost 6 bases, and 14 bases lay between the germline ends. The length of the CDR3 is 14 residues. This CDR3 reads CASSLLQGKDGYTF. CDR3 DNA sequence: TGTGCCAGCAGCTTGTTACAGGGAAAGGATGGCTACACCTTC.

The chain is built from TRBV4-1 and TRBJ2-1; tentatively, D is TRBD2 (5 bases). Germline assignment: CDR1 MGHRA and CDR2 YSYEKL. V gave up 4 bases and J gave up 5 bases, with 24 bases separating them. There are 18 residues in the CDR3. CDR3 amino acids: CASSPDLVRDYRNNEQFF. As DNA, the CDR3 is TGCGCCAGCAGCCCTGATTTAGTCCGGGATTATAGAAACAATGAGCAGTTCTTC.

This clone was seen only once. The J gene is TRBJ1-4, the V gene TRBV5-1; D not certain. The germline gives CDR1 SGHRS, CDR2 YFSETQ. Trimming shortened V by 1 base and J by 4 bases, and 8 bases separated the two germline ends. There are 14 residues in the CDR3. In DNA, the CDR3 is TGCGCCAGCAGCTTGTTGGCAGTTAATGAAAAACTGTTTTTT. Translation: CASSLLAVNEKLFF.

The V call is TRBV2, the J call TRBJ2-2; the D is unclear. This CDR3 is built from 13 residues. V gave up 4 bases and J gave up 3 bases, with 6 bases separating them. From germline, CDR1 is SNHLY and CDR2 FYNNEI. The CDR3 sequence is CASSAFYTGELFF. CDR3 DNA: TGTGCCAGCAGTGCCTTTTACACCGGGGAGCTGTTTTTT.

The J gene is TRBJ1-4, the V gene TRBV13; D might be TRBD1 (6 bases). The CDR3 length is 16 residues. Per the germline V gene, CDR1 is PRHDT and CDR2 is FYEKMQ (reference sequence). Trimming pared 6 bases from V and 8 bases from J, leaving 22 bases between. As DNA, the CDR3 is TGTGCCAGCAGTCACAGGGAGCCCCTCGGGGGGGAAAAACTGTTTTTT. Residues: CASSHREPLGGEKLFF.

The chain recombines TRBV7-2 with TRBJ2-5; D is undetermined. Germline V gene data show CDR1 as SGHTA and CDR2 as FQGNSA. The V and J ends lost 3 bases and 0 bases respectively, with 11 bases between them. The CDR3 length is 15 residues. CDR3 loop: CASSFLSRYQETQYF. CDR3 DNA: TGTGCCAGCAGCTTTTTATCGAGGTACCAAGAGACCCAGTACTTC. The complete variable domain, with remaining parts taken from reference TRBV7-2 and TRBJ2-5, reads GAGVSQSPSNKVTEKGKDVELRCDPISGHTALYWYRQSLGQGLEFLIYFQGNSAPDKSGLPSDRFSAERTGGSVSTLTIQRTQQEDSAVYLCASSFLSRYQETQYFGPGTRLLVL.

The V and J genes are TRBV28 and TRBJ2-2; TRBD1 matches at 10 bases. CDR3 length: 14 residues. Germline V gene data show CDR1 as MDHEN and CDR2 as SYDVKM. With V trimmed by 5 bases and J by 8 bases, 5 bases remained unmatched. This CDR3 reads CASSGGTGAGELFF. Here the CDR3 DNA reads TGTGCCAGCAGTGGTGGGACAGGGGCTGGGGAGCTGTTTTTT.

V gene TRBV6-1 combines with J gene TRBJ1-2; TRBD1 is a possible D gene (5 bases). Germline CDR1 MNHNS, CDR2 SASEGT. V lost 1 base to trimming and J lost 5 bases, with 20 bases between them. The CDR3 loop spans 17 amino acids. The CDR3 bases are TGTGCCAGCAGTGAAGAATGGGTTTGGGACGGAGGGTATGGCTACACCTTC. Amino acids: CASSEEWVWDGGYGYTF.

The chain links TRBV11-2 to TRBJ2-7; no firm D call. V was clipped by 4 bases and J by 4 bases, with 5 bases between them. Germline CDR1 reads SGHAT; CDR2 reads FQNNGV. CDR3 length equals 11 residues. The CDR3 spells CASSSLYEQYF. The CDR3 DNA sequence: TGTGCCAGCAGCTCCCTATACGAGCAGTACTTC. The full variable domain, its missing parts supplied by reference TRBV11-2 and TRBJ2-7, is EAGVAQSPRYKIIEKRQSVAFWCNPISGHATLYWYQQILGQGPKLLIQFQNNGVVDDSQLPKDRFSAERLKGVDSTLKIQPAKLEDSAVYLCASSSLYEQYFGPGTRLTVT.

This chain uses TRBV5-1 with TRBJ2-7; 9 positions match TRBD1. Germline assignment: CDR1 SGHRS and CDR2 YFSETQ. The CDR3 totals 15 residues. The J segment lost 3 bases and the V segment lost 0 bases, leaving 4 bases of the junction unmatched. CDR3 amino acids: CASSLGPGQGYEQYF. The CDR3 DNA is TGCGCCAGCAGCTTGGGTCCGGGACAGGGCTACGAGCAGTACTTC.

This clone has only one observation. The chain joins TRBV4-1 to TRBJ1-2; the match to TRBD1 covers 7 bases. CDR1 is MGHRA and CDR2 is YSYEKL in the germline V gene. Trimming at V came to 1 base and at J to 8 bases, leaving 16 bases not matched to a gene. CDR3 length equals 17 residues. This chain's CDR3 is CASSQVGSGQLPSGYTF. CDR3 in DNA: TGCGCCAGCAGCCAAGTCGGTTCGGGACAGCTCCCTTCCGGCTACACCTTC.

The V gene is TRBV5-1, the J gene TRBJ1-3; a possible D gene is TRBD1 (6 bases). Germline V lookup: CDR1 SGHRS, CDR2 YFSETQ. With 0 bases removed from V and 3 bases from J, the gap between germline ends came to 10 bases. CDR3 length: 15 residues. The CDR3 sequence: CASSLDPGDGNTIYF. In DNA, the CDR3 is TGCGCCAGCAGCTTGGACCCAGGGGATGGAAACACCATATATTTT.

V is TRBV5-5 and J is TRBJ2-1; 15 nucleotides align to TRBD2. CDR1 is SGHKS and CDR2 is YYEKEE in the germline V gene (reference sequence). V shed 3 bases and J 7 bases; nucleotides not matched to a gene: 5. The CDR3 is 16 amino acids. The CDR3, as DNA: TGTGCCAGCAGCTCCGGACTAGCGGGAGGGCAGAATGAGCAGTTCTTC. This codes for CASSSGLAGGQNEQFF.

CDR3 sequence (DNA): TGTGCCAGCAGCTTGGTCACTAGCGGGAGGAGCTCCTACGAGCAGTACTTC. Protein product: CASSLVTSGRSSYEQYF. The J gene is TRBJ2-7, the V gene TRBV5-6; the match to TRBD2 covers 12 bases. The ends lost 0 bases at V and 0 bases at J; junction bases unmatched: 4. Per germline, CDR1 SGHDT and CDR2 YYEEEE. CDR3 length equals 17 residues.

This chain joins TRBV5-6 and TRBJ1-3, with TRBD1 matching 8 bases. Trimming at V came to 1 base and at J to 7 bases, leaving 1 base not matched to a gene. Germline V CDR1 and CDR2: SGHDT, YYEEEE. This CDR3 is 13 amino acids long. CDR3 coding DNA: TGTGCCAGCAGCTTGCAGGGGGCGAACACCATATATTTT. Protein product: CASSLQGANTIYF.

This clone has a handful of counts. The V and J genes are TRBV7-2 and TRBJ2-1, with TRBD2 matching 10 bases. Per germline, CDR1 SGHTA and CDR2 FQGNSA. The CDR3 is 15 amino acids. With 5 bases clipped from V and 9 bases from J, the junction kept 10 bases outside the gene matches. CDR3 sequence: CASSDSGRNGVEQFF. The CDR3, as DNA: TGTGCCAGCAGCGATAGCGGGAGGAATGGGGTTGAGCAGTTCTTC.

This clone was observed a single time. The V gene is TRBV30, the J gene TRBJ1-4; a possible D gene is TRBD1 (5 bases). Germline V gene data show CDR1 as GTSNPN and CDR2 as SVGIG (reference sequence). This CDR3 is built from 14 residues. Trimming removed 4 bases at V and 6 bases at J, with 15 bases between. The CDR3, as DNA: TGTGCCTGGAAACCGGGACGGAGGGATGAAAAACTGTTTTTT. This encodes CAWKPGRRDEKLFF.

The gene calls are TRBV6-6 and TRBJ1-5; TRBD1 might be the D (5 bases). The ends were cut back, 6 bases at V and 7 bases at J, with 16 bases in the middle. The length of the CDR3 is 14 residues. Germline CDR1 is MNHNY and CDR2 is SVGAGI (reference sequence). This chain's CDR3 is CASSQRGLTQPQHF. CDR3 coding DNA: TGTGCCAGCAGCCAACGGGGACTAACGCAGCCCCAGCATTTT.

Only one count was recorded for this clone. The chain employs TRBV7-9 and TRBJ2-1; 9 bases line up with TRBD2. With V trimmed by 2 bases and J by 8 bases, 7 bases remained unmatched. The CDR3 runs 15 residues. Germline CDR1 reads SEHNR; CDR2 reads FQNEAQ (reference sequence). CDR3 loop: CASSLKAGGPHEQFF. CDR3 sequence (DNA): TGTGCCAGCAGCTTAAAGGCGGGAGGGCCTCATGAGCAGTTCTTC. The entire variable domain, with the rest obtained from reference TRBV7-9 and TRBJ2-1, is as follows: DTGVSQNPRHKITKRGQNVTFRCDPISEHNRLYWYRQTLGQGPEFLTYFQNEAQLEKSRLLSDRFSAERPKGSFSTLEIQRTEQGDSAMYLCASSLKAGGPHEQFFGPGTRLTVL.

This chain links TRBV15 with TRBJ2-7, with TRBD1 identical over 11 bases. The V segment lost 11 bases and the J segment 5 bases; nucleotides outside the gene matches: 11. CDR1 and CDR2 from the germline V gene are LNHNV and YYDKDF (reference sequence). This CDR3 contains 14 residues. Written as DNA, the CDR3 is TGTGCCCCTCAGGGGGACAGGGGGGATCACGAGCAGTACTTC. Translated: CAPQGDRGDHEQYF.

The chain links TRBV23-1 to TRBJ2-7, with TRBD2 identical over 7 bases. TRBV23-1 is treated as an ORF (open reading frame) with a function not yet certain. The CDR3 length is 16 residues. V dropped 0 bases and J dropped 5; count of bases not matched to a gene: 10. The CDR3 reads CASSQSERGRTHEQYF. CDR3 DNA sequence: TGCGCCAGCAGTCAATCTGAGCGGGGAAGAACCCACGAGCAGTACTTC.

The chain joins TRBV28 to TRBJ2-7, with 8 bases that match TRBD2. Germline CDR1 MDHEN, CDR2 SYDVKM. The CDR3 extends over 17 amino acids. V lost 8 bases, J lost 1 base, and 16 bases stayed unmatched. The DNA for the CDR3 is TGTGCCAGCGGCCTTAAGAGCGGGAGACACTATTCCTACGAGCAGTACTTC. It translates to CASGLKSGRHYSYEQYF.